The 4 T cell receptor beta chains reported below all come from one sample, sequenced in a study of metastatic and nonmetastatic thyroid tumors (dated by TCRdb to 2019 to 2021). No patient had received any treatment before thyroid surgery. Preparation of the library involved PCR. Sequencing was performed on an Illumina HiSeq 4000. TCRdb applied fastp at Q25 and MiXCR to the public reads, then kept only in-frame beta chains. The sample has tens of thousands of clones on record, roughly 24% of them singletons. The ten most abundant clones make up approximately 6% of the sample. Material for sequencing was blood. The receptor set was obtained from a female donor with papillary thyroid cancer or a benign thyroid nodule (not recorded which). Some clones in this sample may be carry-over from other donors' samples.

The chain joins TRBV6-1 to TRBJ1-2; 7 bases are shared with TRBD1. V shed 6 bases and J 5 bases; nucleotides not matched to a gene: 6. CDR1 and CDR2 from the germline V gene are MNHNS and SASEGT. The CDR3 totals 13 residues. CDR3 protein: CASRRGGTYGYTF. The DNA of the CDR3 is TGTGCCAGCAGACGAGGGGGCACATATGGCTACACCTTC.

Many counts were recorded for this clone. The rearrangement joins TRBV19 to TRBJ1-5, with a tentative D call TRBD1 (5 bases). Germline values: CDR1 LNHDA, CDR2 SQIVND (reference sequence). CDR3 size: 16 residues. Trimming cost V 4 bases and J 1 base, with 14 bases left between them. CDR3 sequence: CASSRGNLGSNQPQHF. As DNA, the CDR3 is TGTGCCAGTAGTAGGGGGAATTTGGGGAGCAATCAGCCCCAGCATTTT.

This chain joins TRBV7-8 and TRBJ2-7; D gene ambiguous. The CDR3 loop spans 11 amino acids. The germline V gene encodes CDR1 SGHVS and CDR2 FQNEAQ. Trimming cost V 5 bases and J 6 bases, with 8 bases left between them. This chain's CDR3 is CASSEACEQYF. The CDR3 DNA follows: TGTGCCAGCAGCGAGGCCTGCGAGCAGTACTTC.

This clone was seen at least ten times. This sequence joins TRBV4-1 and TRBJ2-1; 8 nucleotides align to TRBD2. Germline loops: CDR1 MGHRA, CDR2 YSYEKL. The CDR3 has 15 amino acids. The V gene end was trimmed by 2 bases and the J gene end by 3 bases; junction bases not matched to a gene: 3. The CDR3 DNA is TGCGCCAGCAGCCAAATACTAGCGGTCTACAATGAGCAGTTCTTC. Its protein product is CASSQILAVYNEQFF.